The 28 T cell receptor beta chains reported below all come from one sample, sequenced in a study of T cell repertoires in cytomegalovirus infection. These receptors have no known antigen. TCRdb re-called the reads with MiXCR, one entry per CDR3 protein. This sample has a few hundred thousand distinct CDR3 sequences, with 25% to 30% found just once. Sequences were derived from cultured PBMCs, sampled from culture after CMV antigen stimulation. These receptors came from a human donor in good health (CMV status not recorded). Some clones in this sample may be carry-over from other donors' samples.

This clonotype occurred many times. The CDR3 sequence is CASRGRQGYSYEQYF. CDR3 DNA: TGTGCCAGCAGGGGGAGACAGGGCTACTCCTACGAGCAGTACTTC. V gene TRBV25-1 combines with J gene TRBJ2-7; 7 nucleotides align to TRBD1. There are 15 residues in the CDR3. V gave up 6 bases and J gave up 0 bases; unmatched junction bases: 8. Germline-derived CDR1 and CDR2 are MGHDK and SYGVNS.

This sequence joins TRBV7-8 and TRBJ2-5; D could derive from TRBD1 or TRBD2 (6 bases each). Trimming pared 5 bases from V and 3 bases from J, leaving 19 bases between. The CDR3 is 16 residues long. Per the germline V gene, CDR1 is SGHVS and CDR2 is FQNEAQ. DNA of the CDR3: TGTGCCAGCAGCCCTTTGCTCCCCGGGGGCGAAGAGACCCAGTACTTC. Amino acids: CASSPLLPGGEETQYF.

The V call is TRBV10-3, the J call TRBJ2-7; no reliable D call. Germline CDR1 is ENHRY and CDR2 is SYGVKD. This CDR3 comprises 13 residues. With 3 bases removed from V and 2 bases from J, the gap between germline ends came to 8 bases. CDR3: CAISERDAYEQYF. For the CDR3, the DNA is TGTGCCATCAGTGAAAGGGATGCCTACGAGCAGTACTTC.

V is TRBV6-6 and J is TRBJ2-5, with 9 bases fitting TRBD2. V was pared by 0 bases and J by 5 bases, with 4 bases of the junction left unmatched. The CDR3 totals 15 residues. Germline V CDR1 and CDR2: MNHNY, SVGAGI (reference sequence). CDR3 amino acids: CASSYSGTSRETQYF. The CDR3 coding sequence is TGTGCCAGCAGTTACTCCGGGACTAGCAGGGAGACCCAGTACTTC.

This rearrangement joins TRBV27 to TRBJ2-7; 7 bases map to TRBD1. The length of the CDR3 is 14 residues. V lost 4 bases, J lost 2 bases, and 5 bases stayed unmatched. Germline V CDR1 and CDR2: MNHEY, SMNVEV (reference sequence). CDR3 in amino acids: CASSWDSYTYEQYF. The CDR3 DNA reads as TGTGCCAGCAGTTGGGACAGCTATACCTACGAGCAGTACTTC.

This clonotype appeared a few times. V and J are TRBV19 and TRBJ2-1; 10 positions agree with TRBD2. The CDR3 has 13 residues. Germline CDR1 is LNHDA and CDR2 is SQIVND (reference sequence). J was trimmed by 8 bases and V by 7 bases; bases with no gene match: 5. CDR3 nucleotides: TGTGCCAGTAATTTTCTAGCGGGAGATGAGCAGTTCTTC. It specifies CASNFLAGDEQFF.

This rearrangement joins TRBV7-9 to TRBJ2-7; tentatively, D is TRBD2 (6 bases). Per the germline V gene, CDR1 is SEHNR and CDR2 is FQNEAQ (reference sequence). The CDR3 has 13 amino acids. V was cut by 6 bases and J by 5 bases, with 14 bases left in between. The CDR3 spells CASSYGTADEQYF. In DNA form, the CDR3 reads TGTGCCAGCAGTTACGGGACTGCCGACGAGCAGTACTTC.

The CDR3: CASSFGSVDTQYF. CDR3 sequence (DNA): TGTGCCAGCAGTTTCGGGAGCGTCGATACGCAGTATTTT. This sequence joins TRBV12-3 or TRBV12-4 and TRBJ2-3; D perhaps matches TRBD2 (6 bases). This CDR3 is built from 13 residues. V was cut by 3 bases and J by 6 bases, with 10 bases left in between.

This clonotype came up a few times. CDR3 DNA: TGTGCCAGTAGTTATGGGACAGGGGGTCAGCCCCAGCATTTT. Protein: CASSYGTGGQPQHF. The chain uses TRBV19 and TRBJ1-5; the match to TRBD1 covers 11 bases. This CDR3 is built from 14 residues. Germline CDR1 reads LNHDA; CDR2 reads SQIVND (reference sequence). The J segment lost 6 bases and the V segment lost 5 bases, leaving 3 bases of the junction unmatched.

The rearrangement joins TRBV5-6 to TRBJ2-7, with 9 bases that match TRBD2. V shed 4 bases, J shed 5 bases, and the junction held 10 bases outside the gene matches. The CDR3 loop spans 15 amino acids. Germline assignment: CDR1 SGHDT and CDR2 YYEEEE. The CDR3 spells CASSNPSGNPDEQYF. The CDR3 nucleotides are TGTGCCAGCAGCAATCCTAGCGGGAACCCCGACGAGCAGTACTTC.

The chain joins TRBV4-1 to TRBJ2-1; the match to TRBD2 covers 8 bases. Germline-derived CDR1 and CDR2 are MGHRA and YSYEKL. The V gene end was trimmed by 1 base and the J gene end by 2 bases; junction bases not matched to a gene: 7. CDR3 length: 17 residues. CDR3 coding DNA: TGCGCCAGCAGCCAAGTAATCGCGGGACTAGCCTACAATGAGCAGTTCTTC. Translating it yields CASSQVIAGLAYNEQFF.

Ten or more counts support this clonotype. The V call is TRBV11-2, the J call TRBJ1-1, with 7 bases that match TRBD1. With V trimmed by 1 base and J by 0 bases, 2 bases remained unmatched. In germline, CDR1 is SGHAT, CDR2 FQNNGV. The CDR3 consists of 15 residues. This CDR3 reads CASSLAGQLNTEAFF. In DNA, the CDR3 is TGTGCCAGCAGCTTAGCGGGACAGCTGAACACTGAAGCTTTCTTT.

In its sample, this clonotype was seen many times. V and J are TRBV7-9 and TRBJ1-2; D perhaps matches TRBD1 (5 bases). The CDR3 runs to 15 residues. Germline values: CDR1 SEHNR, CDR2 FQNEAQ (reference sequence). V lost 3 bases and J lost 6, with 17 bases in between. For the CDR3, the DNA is TGTGCCAGCAGCTTGAGCTCTGGGGGTCGGGATGGCTACACCTTC. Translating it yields CASSLSSGGRDGYTF.

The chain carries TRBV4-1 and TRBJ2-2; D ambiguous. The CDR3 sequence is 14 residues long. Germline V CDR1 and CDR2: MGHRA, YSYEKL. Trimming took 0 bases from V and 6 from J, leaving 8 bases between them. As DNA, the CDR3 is TGCGCCAGCAGCCAAGATCTTAAGGCCGGGGAGCTGTTTTTT. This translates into CASSQDLKAGELFF.

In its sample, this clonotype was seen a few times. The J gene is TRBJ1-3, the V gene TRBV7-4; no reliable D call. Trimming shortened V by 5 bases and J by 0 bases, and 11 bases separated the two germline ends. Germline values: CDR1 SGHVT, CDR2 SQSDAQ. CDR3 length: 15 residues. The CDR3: CASSPSSRSGNTIYF. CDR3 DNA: TGTGCCAGCAGCCCCTCAAGTCGCTCTGGAAACACCATATATTTT.

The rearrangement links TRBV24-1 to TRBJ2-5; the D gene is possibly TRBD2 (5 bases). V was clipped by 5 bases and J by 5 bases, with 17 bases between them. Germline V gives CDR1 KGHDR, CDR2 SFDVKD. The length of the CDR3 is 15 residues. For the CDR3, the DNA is TGTGCCACCAGTGCTGGAGAGCCCGGGGTTGAGACCCAGTACTTC. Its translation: CATSAGEPGVETQYF.

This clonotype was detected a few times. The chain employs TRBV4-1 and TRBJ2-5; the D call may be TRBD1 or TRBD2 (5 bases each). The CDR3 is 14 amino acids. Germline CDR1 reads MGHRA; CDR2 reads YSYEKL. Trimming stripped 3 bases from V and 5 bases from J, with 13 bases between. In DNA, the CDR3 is TGCGCCAGCAGCCACCCTCGGGGCGCCGAGACCCAGTACTTC. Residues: CASSHPRGAETQYF.

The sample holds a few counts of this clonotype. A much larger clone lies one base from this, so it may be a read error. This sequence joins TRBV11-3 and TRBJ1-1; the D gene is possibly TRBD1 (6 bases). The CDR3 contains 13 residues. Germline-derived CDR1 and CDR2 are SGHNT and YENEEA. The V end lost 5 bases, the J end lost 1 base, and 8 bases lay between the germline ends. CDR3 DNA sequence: TGTGCCAGCAGCGGGGACAAGAACACTGAAGCTTTCTTT. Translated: CASSGDKNTEAFF.

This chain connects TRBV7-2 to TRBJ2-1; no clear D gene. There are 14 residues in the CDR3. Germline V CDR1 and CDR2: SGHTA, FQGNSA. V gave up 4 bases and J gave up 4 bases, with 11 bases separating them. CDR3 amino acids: CASSSTTTYNEQFF. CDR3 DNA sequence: TGTGCCAGCAGCTCGACCACAACTTACAATGAGCAGTTCTTC.

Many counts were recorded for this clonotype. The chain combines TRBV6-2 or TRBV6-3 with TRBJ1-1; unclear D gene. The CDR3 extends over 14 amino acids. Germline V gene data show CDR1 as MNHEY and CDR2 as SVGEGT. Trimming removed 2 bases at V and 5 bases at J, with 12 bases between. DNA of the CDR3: TGTGCCAGCAGTTACCTTCACGCGGGGACTGAAGCTTTCTTT. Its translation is CASSYLHAGTEAFF.

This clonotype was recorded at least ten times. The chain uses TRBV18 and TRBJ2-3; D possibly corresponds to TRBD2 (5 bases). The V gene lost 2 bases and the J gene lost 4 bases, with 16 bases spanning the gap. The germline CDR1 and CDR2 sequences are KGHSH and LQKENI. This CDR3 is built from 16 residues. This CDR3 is CASSPKQIIGADTQYF. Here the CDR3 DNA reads TGTGCCAGCTCACCAAAGCAGATTATCGGGGCAGATACGCAGTATTTT.

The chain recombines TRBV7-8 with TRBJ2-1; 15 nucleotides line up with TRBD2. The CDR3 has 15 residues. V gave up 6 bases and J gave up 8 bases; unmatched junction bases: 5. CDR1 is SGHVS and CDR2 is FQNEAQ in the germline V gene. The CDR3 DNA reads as TGTGCCAGCAGACAGGGACTAGCGGGAGGCGATGAGCAGTTCTTC. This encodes CASRQGLAGGDEQFF.

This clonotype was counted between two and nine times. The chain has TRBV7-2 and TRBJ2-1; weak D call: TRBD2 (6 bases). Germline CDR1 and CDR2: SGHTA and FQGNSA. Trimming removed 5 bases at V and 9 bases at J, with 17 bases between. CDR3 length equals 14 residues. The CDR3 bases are TGTGCCAGCAGCCCCGGGGGACCGCGAGCTGAGCAGTTCTTC. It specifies CASSPGGPRAEQFF.

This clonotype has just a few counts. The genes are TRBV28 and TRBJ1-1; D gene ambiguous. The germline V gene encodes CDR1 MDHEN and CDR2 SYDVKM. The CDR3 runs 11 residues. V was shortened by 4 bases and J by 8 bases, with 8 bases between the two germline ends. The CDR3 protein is CASSSRPEAFF. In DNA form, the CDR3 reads TGTGCCAGCAGTTCGAGGCCCGAAGCTTTCTTT.

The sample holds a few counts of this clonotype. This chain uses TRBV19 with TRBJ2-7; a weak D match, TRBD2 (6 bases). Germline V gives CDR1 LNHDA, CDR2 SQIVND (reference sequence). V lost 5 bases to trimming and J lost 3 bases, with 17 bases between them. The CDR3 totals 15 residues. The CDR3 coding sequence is TGTGCCAGTAGTTCGCGGGACGGAGGGTACTACGAGCAGTACTTC. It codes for CASSSRDGGYYEQYF.

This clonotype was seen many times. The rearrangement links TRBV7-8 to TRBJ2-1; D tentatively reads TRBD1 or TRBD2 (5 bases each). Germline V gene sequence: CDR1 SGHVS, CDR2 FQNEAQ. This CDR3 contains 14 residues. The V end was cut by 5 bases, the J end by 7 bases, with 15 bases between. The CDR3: CASSQRVGENEQFF. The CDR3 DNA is TGTGCCAGCAGCCAAAGGGTAGGGGAGAATGAGCAGTTCTTC. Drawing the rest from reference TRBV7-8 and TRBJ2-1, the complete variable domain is GAGVSQSPRYKVAKRGQDVALRCDPISGHVSLFWYQQALGQGPEFLTYFQNEAQLDKSGLPSDRFFAERPEGSVSTLKIQRTQQEDSAVYLCASSQRVGENEQFFGPGTRLTVL.

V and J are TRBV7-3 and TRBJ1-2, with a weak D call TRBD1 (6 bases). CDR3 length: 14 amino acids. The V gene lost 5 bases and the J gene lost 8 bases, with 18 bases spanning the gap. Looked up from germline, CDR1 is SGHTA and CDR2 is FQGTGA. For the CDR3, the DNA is TGTGCCAGCAGCCCCAACTCCGGGGGGGCCGGCTACACCTTC. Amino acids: CASSPNSGGAGYTF.

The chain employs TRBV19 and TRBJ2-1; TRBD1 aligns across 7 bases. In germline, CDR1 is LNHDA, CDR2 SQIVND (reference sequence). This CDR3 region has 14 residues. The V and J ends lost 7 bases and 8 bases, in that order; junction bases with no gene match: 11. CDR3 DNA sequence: TGTGCCAGTACCGAGGGGGCTTATCAGGATGAGCAGTTCTTC. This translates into CASTEGAYQDEQFF.